The next 29 T cell receptor beta chains were all read from a single sample in a study of low-dose radiotherapy and immunotherapy resistance in tumors. TRAV- and TRBV-specific primers were used for first-strand cDNA, which covered alpha and beta chains. PCR amplification of the TCRs was performed with Phusion for 15 to 25 PCR cycles, and it relied on a constant-region primer together with a V-primer adapter. TCRdb re-derived calls from the reads in MiXCR, one entry per CDR3 protein. The table lists 12,000 to 15,000 distinct CDR3 sequences, about half of them singletons. The source is a human donor with advanced metastatic prostate, ovarian, gallbladder or colorectal cancer (not recorded which). This table probably holds off-target reads from a library built for another chain.

A single count supports this clonotype. The chain carries TRBV19 and TRBJ1-5; tentatively, D is TRBD1 (6 bases). V was trimmed by 3 bases and J by 0 bases, leaving 15 bases between them. Germline V gives CDR1 LNHDA, CDR2 SQIVND (reference sequence). This CDR3 spans 17 amino acids. In DNA form, the CDR3 reads TGTGCCAGTAGTATCCTAGGCAGGGGCTATAGCAATCAGCCCCAGCATTTT. Amino acids: CASSILGRGYSNQPQHF.

This clonotype was counted between two and nine times. The V call is TRBV6-1, the J call TRBJ2-7, with a possible D match to TRBD1 (6 bases). The germline gives CDR1 MNHNS, CDR2 SASEGT. This CDR3 comprises 15 residues. V was cut by 5 bases and J by 5 bases, with 19 bases left in between. CDR3 sequence (DNA): TGTGCCAGCAGTTCTCCCGGAGCTCAGGGGAACGAGCAGTACTTC. Protein product: CASSSPGAQGNEQYF.

The chain uses TRBV2 and TRBJ2-1, with D maybe TRBD1 (5 bases). Trimming left V 10 bases short and J 9 bases short, with 19 bases between. Germline-derived CDR1 and CDR2 are SNHLY and FYNNEI. The CDR3 length is 13 residues. CDR3 in DNA: TGTGCCACCTCCCCGGCGGCGCAGGGTGAGCAGTTCTTC. Amino acids: CATSPAAQGEQFF.

The rearrangement links TRBV2 to TRBJ2-3; 12 bases line up with TRBD2. Germline V gene data show CDR1 as SNHLY and CDR2 as FYNNEI. With V trimmed by 8 bases and J by 2 bases, 5 bases remained unmatched. CDR3 length equals 15 residues. This CDR3 reads CASAGLAGTTDTQYF. The CDR3 DNA reads TGTGCCAGCGCAGGACTAGCGGGGACCACAGATACGCAGTATTTT.

The genes are TRBV4-1 and TRBJ1-5, with 7 bases that match TRBD1. V trimming: 8 bases; J trimming: 4 bases; junction bases outside the gene matches: 8. Germline V CDR1 and CDR2: MGHRA, YSYEKL. CDR3 length: 14 amino acids. In DNA form, the CDR3 reads TGCGCCAGCGAACCGGGACAGTCAAATCAGCCCCAGCATTTT. As protein: CASEPGQSNQPQHF.

The chain carries TRBV7-2 and TRBJ2-7; no firm D call. Germline-derived CDR1 and CDR2 are SGHTA and FQGNSA. The V gene lost 4 bases and the J gene lost 2 bases, with 6 bases spanning the gap. This CDR3 contains 12 residues. The CDR3 protein is CASSSSPYEQYF. CDR3 DNA: TGTGCCAGCAGCTCCAGTCCCTACGAGCAGTACTTC.

This rearrangement joins TRBV18 to TRBJ2-6; D may be TRBD2 (5 bases). This CDR3 comprises 16 residues. Germline lookup yields CDR1 KGHSH and CDR2 LQKENI. V shed 6 bases and J shed 0 bases, with 12 bases lying between them. CDR3 residues: CASSKEASSGANVLTF. The CDR3 bases are TGTGCCAGCTCCAAGGAGGCATCCTCTGGGGCCAACGTCCTGACTTTC.

The chain combines TRBV4-3 with TRBJ2-5; D remains ambiguous. This CDR3 region has 17 residues. Deletions cut 0 bases from V and 1 base from J, with 15 bases between. Germline assignment: CDR1 LGHNA and CDR2 YSLEER. In DNA, the CDR3 is TGCGCCAGCAGCCAAGATCGCCCTCTTGGCACCCAAGAGACCCAGTACTTC. Translation: CASSQDRPLGTQETQYF.

The rearrangement uses TRBV6-1 and TRBJ1-4; TRBD1 is a possible D gene (5 bases). Germline lookup yields CDR1 MNHNS and CDR2 SASEGT. Trimming stripped 0 bases from V and 5 bases from J, with 10 bases between. The CDR3 is 15 amino acids. CDR3 DNA: TGTGCCAGCAGTGAAGCGACAGCACGAAATGAAAAACTGTTTTTT. Translation gives CASSEATARNEKLFF.

This chain connects TRBV19 to TRBJ1-2; 9 positions match TRBD1. The V and J ends lost 11 bases and 8 bases, in that order; junction bases with no gene match: 15. The germline V gene has CDR1 LNHDA and CDR2 SQIVND (reference sequence). The CDR3 is made up of 14 amino acids. CDR3 region: CAWTFLTGGLGYTF. The CDR3, as DNA: TGTGCCTGGACTTTCCTAACAGGGGGCCTGGGCTACACCTTC.

In nucleotides, the CDR3 is TGCGCCAGCAGCCCGGGCGGGACTCCTTCCTACAATGAGCAGTTCTTC. It encodes CASSPGGTPSYNEQFF. The V call is TRBV23-1, the J call TRBJ2-1; perhaps TRBD2 as D (6 bases). TRBV23-1 is flagged as an ORF with uncertain function. There are 16 residues in the CDR3. V gave up 6 bases and J gave up 1 base, with 16 bases separating them.

This sequence joins TRBV5-1 and TRBJ2-1; D assignment may be TRBD1 or TRBD2 (6 bases each). Trimming took off 4 bases at V and 2 bases at J, with 10 bases between the two ends. Germline lookup yields CDR1 SGHRS and CDR2 YFSETQ. This CDR3 is built from 14 residues. DNA of the CDR3: TGCGCCAGCAGCAGGGGGGAAACCTACAATGAGCAGTTCTTC. This translates into CASSRGETYNEQFF.

This clonotype was seen just once. J is TRBJ2-1 and V is TRBV28, with D tentatively TRBD1 (6 bases). From germline, CDR1 is MDHEN and CDR2 SYDVKM. The CDR3 spans 14 residues. With 9 bases removed from V and 8 bases from J, the gap between germline ends came to 20 bases. The CDR3: CASKMDSLFDEQFF. DNA of the CDR3: TGTGCCAGTAAAATGGACAGCTTGTTTGATGAGCAGTTCTTC.

The CDR3 here is CASVLRVSNTEAFF. DNA of the CDR3: TGTGCCAGTGTATTACGGGTATCTAACACTGAAGCTTTCTTT. The chain employs TRBV2 and TRBJ1-1; no reliable D call. V lost 9 bases, J lost 2 bases, and 16 bases lay in between. This CDR3 spans 14 amino acids. CDR1 and CDR2 from the germline V gene are SNHLY and FYNNEI.

J is TRBJ2-1 and V is TRBV19, with a tentative D call TRBD2 (6 bases). Per germline, CDR1 LNHDA and CDR2 SQIVND (reference sequence). The CDR3 runs to 15 residues. The V gene lost 7 bases and the J gene lost 5 bases, with 18 bases spanning the gap. DNA for the CDR3: TGTGCCAGTACCCCATGGGGACTCCAAAACAATGAGCAGTTCTTC. Translation: CASTPWGLQNNEQFF.

This chain uses TRBV18 with TRBJ2-3; 7 bases agree with TRBD1. V was pared by 5 bases and J by 2 bases, with 7 bases of the junction left unmatched. CDR3 length: 15 amino acids. Germline V gene data show CDR1 as KGHSH and CDR2 as LQKENI. CDR3 nucleotide sequence: TGTGCCAGCTCATCCTGGACAGGAACCACAGATACGCAGTATTTT. It translates to CASSSWTGTTDTQYF.

This clonotype was detected only a few times. The chain links TRBV29-1 to TRBJ1-2; 12 bases are a match to TRBD1. This CDR3 has 14 residues. V was clipped by 6 bases and J by 5 bases; unmatched bases: 7. Germline V CDR1 and CDR2: SQVTM, ANQGSEA. For the CDR3, the DNA is TGCAGCGTGGGGGGGACAGGGGGCGTGTATGGCTACACCTTC. It is translated as CSVGGTGGVYGYTF.

This sequence joins TRBV7-2 and TRBJ1-2; no reliable D call. Trimming took off 1 base at V and 8 bases at J, with 17 bases between the two ends. Germline CDR1 and CDR2: SGHTA and FQGNSA. The CDR3 extends over 15 amino acids. The CDR3 spells CASSLGGSNVGGYTF. CDR3 coding DNA: TGTGCCAGCAGCTTAGGGGGAAGCAATGTCGGGGGCTACACCTTC.

The chain has TRBV27 and TRBJ2-2; TRBD2 might be the D (6 bases). CDR3 length: 14 residues. The germline gives CDR1 MNHEY, CDR2 SMNVEV (reference sequence). V was cut by 7 bases and J by 4 bases, with 13 bases left in between. The CDR3 DNA reads TGTGCCAGCACCCAAGGCGGGACCACCGGGGAGCTGTTTTTT. Translating gives CASTQGGTTGELFF.

This chain links TRBV5-4 with TRBJ2-7; D might be TRBD1 or TRBD2, each matching 5 bases. The V end lost 0 bases, the J end lost 2 bases, and 12 bases lay between the germline ends. The germline V gene encodes CDR1 SGHNT and CDR2 YYREEE (reference sequence). CDR3 size: 15 residues. CDR3 nucleotide sequence: TGTGCCAGCAGCTTGGTTGTGGGGACCCCCTACGAGCAGTACTTC. This translates into CASSLVVGTPYEQYF.

The chain combines TRBV7-2 with TRBJ2-2; D may correspond to TRBD1 or TRBD2 (6 bases each). Germline V gene data show CDR1 as SGHTA and CDR2 as FQGNSA. This CDR3 spans 18 amino acids. V was clipped by 1 base and J by 2 bases, with 17 bases between them. The CDR3 sequence: CASSLVPGGGINTGELFF. The CDR3 nucleotides read TGTGCCAGCAGCTTAGTCCCAGGAGGGGGGATAAACACCGGGGAGCTGTTTTTT.

In this sample, this clonotype turned up a few times. The chain recombines TRBV2 with TRBJ1-5; 8 nucleotides agree with TRBD1. Germline loops: CDR1 SNHLY, CDR2 FYNNEI. The V and J ends lost 5 bases and 6 bases, in that order; junction bases with no gene match: 6. The CDR3 runs to 14 residues. CDR3 protein: CASSPDREAQPQHF. The DNA for the CDR3 is TGTGCCAGCAGTCCGGACAGGGAGGCTCAGCCCCAGCATTTT.

J is TRBJ2-6 and V is TRBV4-2; 8 bases fit TRBD1. From germline, CDR1 is LGHNA and CDR2 YNFKEQ. V trimming: 4 bases; J trimming: 0 bases; junction bases outside the gene matches: 14. The length of the CDR3 is 20 residues. The DNA of the CDR3 is TGTGCCAGCAGCCCAGTGCGGAGACAGGGGCCCATCTCTGGGGCCAACGTCCTGACTTTC. Translation gives CASSPVRRQGPISGANVLTF.

The table lists this clonotype with a few counts. CDR3 sequence: CSAREPTGQRSEQYF. The DNA for the CDR3 is TGCAGTGCTAGAGAGCCCACGGGACAGCGGTCCGAGCAGTACTTC. This sequence joins TRBV20-1 and TRBJ2-7, with 7 bases identical to TRBD1. J lost 6 bases, V lost 0 bases, and 11 bases had no gene match. This CDR3 contains 15 residues. The germline gives CDR1 DFQATT, CDR2 SNEGSKA (reference sequence).

The chain uses TRBV29-1 and TRBJ2-7; D is tentatively TRBD1 or TRBD2 (6 bases each). V was clipped by 2 bases and J by 2 bases, with 13 bases between them. Germline V CDR1 and CDR2: SQVTM, ANQGSEA. The CDR3 extends over 14 amino acids. The DNA of the CDR3 is TGCAGCGTTGAATTGGGGGGCCGAACCTACGAGCAGTACTTC. As protein: CSVELGGRTYEQYF.

The rearrangement joins TRBV3-1 to TRBJ2-7, with a weak D call TRBD2 (6 bases). V was pared by 3 bases and J by 4 bases, with 13 bases between. This CDR3 comprises 14 residues. Germline V CDR1 and CDR2: LGHDT, YNNKEL (reference sequence). The CDR3 DNA follows: TGTGCCAGCAGCCAGGGGACTCCTCAATACGAGCAGTACTTC. This sequence encodes CASSQGTPQYEQYF.

The J gene is TRBJ2-5, the V gene TRBV5-8; no reliable D call. CDR3 size: 13 residues. V lost 7 bases and J lost 2, with 12 bases in between. The germline CDR1 and CDR2 sequences are SGHTS and YDEGEE. The CDR3 coding sequence is TGTGCCAGCCGGGCTCGGGCGCAAGAGACCCAGTACTTC. It yields the protein CASRARAQETQYF.

The gene calls are TRBV7-9 and TRBJ2-1; the D gene is possibly TRBD1 (5 bases). Trimming stripped 4 bases from V and 9 bases from J, with 13 bases between. CDR3 length: 13 residues. CDR1 is SEHNR and CDR2 is FQNEAQ in the germline V gene (reference sequence). CDR3 sequence reads: CASSSWRQIEQFF. The CDR3 nucleotides are TGTGCCAGCAGCTCGTGGCGACAGATTGAGCAGTTCTTC.

This clonotype was detected a few times. This chain joins TRBV20-1 and TRBJ2-5, with D possibly matching TRBD1 (6 bases). The V gene lost 8 bases and the J gene lost 2 bases, with 18 bases spanning the gap. CDR1 and CDR2 from the germline V gene are DFQATT and SNEGSKA (reference sequence). The CDR3 loop spans 14 amino acids. This CDR3 is CSSPPPGQQETQYF. In DNA, the CDR3 is TGCAGTTCACCCCCGCCGGGACAACAAGAGACCCAGTACTTC.